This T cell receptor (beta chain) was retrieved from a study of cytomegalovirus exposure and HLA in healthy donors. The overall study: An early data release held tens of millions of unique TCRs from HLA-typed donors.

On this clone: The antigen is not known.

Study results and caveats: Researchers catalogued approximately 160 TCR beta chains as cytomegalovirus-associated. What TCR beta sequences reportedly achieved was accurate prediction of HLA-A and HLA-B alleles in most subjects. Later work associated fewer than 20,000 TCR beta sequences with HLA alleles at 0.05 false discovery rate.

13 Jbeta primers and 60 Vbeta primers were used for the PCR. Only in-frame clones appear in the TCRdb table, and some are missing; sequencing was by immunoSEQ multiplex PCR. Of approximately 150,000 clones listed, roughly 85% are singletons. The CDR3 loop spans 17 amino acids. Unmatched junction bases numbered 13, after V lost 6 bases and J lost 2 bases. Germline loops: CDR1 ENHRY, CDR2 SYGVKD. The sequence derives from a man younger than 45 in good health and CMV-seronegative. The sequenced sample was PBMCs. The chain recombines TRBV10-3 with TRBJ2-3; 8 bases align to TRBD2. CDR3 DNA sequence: TGTGCCATCAGGTCTCTCCAACTTAGCGGGGACACAGATACGCAGTATTTT. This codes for CAIRSLQLSGDTDTQYF.